The 20 T cell receptor beta chains listed next were all sequenced from one sample in a study of shared clonotypes between healthy human individuals. Some clones are missing from TCRdb's copy, which holds only in-frame ones; the method was immunoSEQ multiplex PCR. The table includes roughly 500,000 clones, 70% to 80% detected once. Sequences were obtained from PBMCs. All receptors come from a woman in her 40s in good health. Some clones in this sample may be carry-over from other donors' samples.

The chain employs TRBV7-2 and TRBJ2-2; perhaps D is TRBD1 or TRBD2 (5 bases each). Germline lookup yields CDR1 SGHTA and CDR2 FQGNSA. V gave up 3 bases and J gave up 5 bases, with 13 bases separating them. The CDR3 runs to 15 residues. CDR3 in amino acids: CASSLIGTATGELFF. The CDR3 DNA reads TGTGCCAGCAGCTTGATTGGGACGGCAACCGGGGAGCTGTTTTTT.

This rearrangement joins TRBV19 to TRBJ2-7; 12 bases agree with TRBD1. The germline V gene has CDR1 LNHDA and CDR2 SQIVND (reference sequence). Trimming took 4 bases from V and 6 from J; bases not matched to a gene: 10. The CDR3 is 16 amino acids. CDR3 residues: CASSTPRDRGQGEQYF. CDR3 sequence (DNA): TGTGCCAGTAGTACCCCCCGGGACAGGGGGCAAGGCGAGCAGTACTTC.

The gene calls are TRBV7-7 and TRBJ2-1; D is perhaps TRBD1 (6 bases). Germline loops: CDR1 SSHAT, CDR2 FNYEAQ (reference sequence). CDR3 length: 15 residues. V lost 1 base and J 1 base, leaving 8 bases between the germline ends. The CDR3 DNA is TGTGCCAGCAGCTTAGGGGGGCGGTCCTACAATGAGCAGTTCTTC. It codes for CASSLGGRSYNEQFF.

The chain carries TRBV11-2 and TRBJ2-3; D may be TRBD1 or TRBD2 (5 bases each). The V and J ends lost 6 bases and 2 bases respectively, with 15 bases between them. Germline assignment: CDR1 SGHAT and CDR2 FQNNGV. CDR3 length: 15 residues. The CDR3 loop reads CASSFRGVPTDTQYF. DNA of the CDR3: TGTGCCAGCAGTTTCCGAGGGGTGCCCACAGATACGCAGTATTTT.

This chain joins TRBV18 and TRBJ2-7, with unresolved D. The germline gives CDR1 KGHSH, CDR2 LQKENI. The CDR3 totals 14 residues. V dropped 2 bases and J dropped 6 bases, with 14 bases sitting between them. CDR3 sequence: CASSPEVPPSEQYF. CDR3 bases: TGTGCCAGCTCACCAGAGGTTCCCCCATCCGAGCAGTACTTC.

The V and J genes are TRBV11-3 and TRBJ2-1; D is unclear. The V end was cut by 2 bases, the J end by 5 bases, with 16 bases between. The CDR3 loop spans 16 amino acids. CDR1 is SGHNT and CDR2 is YENEEA in the germline V gene. Written as DNA, the CDR3 is TGTGCCAGCAGCTTAAGGACCACTTCCCCAAACAATGAGCAGTTCTTC. It yields the protein CASSLRTTSPNNEQFF.

V usage is TRBV5-6 and J usage is TRBJ2-1; 7 nucleotides align to TRBD1. This CDR3 is built from 12 residues. From germline, CDR1 is SGHDT and CDR2 YYEEEE. The V segment lost 2 bases and the J segment 9 bases; nucleotides outside the gene matches: 2. This chain's CDR3 is CASSFTGVEQFF. The CDR3 region has the DNA TGTGCCAGCAGCTTCACAGGGGTTGAGCAGTTCTTC.

The chain uses TRBV5-4 and TRBJ2-3; 9 bases match TRBD2. Germline CDR1 is SGHNT and CDR2 is YYREEE (reference sequence). With V trimmed by 2 bases and J by 6 bases, 4 bases remained unmatched. This CDR3 region has 14 residues. In DNA form, the CDR3 reads TGTGCCAGCAGCTTAGAGCGGGGGGTGGATACGCAGTATTTT. This sequence encodes CASSLERGVDTQYF.

The J gene is TRBJ2-2, the V gene TRBV28; 7 nucleotides agree with TRBD2. This CDR3 spans 16 amino acids. V shed 5 bases and J 7 bases; nucleotides not matched to a gene: 13. Germline assignment: CDR1 MDHEN and CDR2 SYDVKM. The CDR3 nucleotides read TGTGCCAGCAGTGCTCCAGGGAGGGCTATTGGCGGGGAGCTGTTTTTT. It yields the protein CASSAPGRAIGGELFF.

J is TRBJ2-5 and V is TRBV6-5, with D possibly TRBD2 on 6 matching bases. The CDR3 contains 13 residues. The germline V gene has CDR1 MNHEY and CDR2 SVGAGI. With 4 bases removed from V and 2 bases from J, the gap between germline ends came to 8 bases. The CDR3 loop reads CASSWGVQETQYF. The CDR3 region has the DNA TGTGCCAGCAGTTGGGGGGTACAAGAGACCCAGTACTTC.

The V and J genes are TRBV10-3 and TRBJ2-5; 11 bases fit TRBD1. This CDR3 is built from 15 residues. CDR1 and CDR2 (germline): ENHRY, SYGVKD. V dropped 6 bases and J dropped 4; count of bases not matched to a gene: 7. The CDR3 protein is CAIRPGTGGVETQYF. Here the CDR3 DNA reads TGTGCCATCAGACCCGGGACAGGGGGTGTAGAGACCCAGTACTTC.

The V and J genes are TRBV6-1 and TRBJ1-2, with unresolved D. Deletions cut 4 bases from V and 2 bases from J, with 2 bases between. Germline V gene data show CDR1 as MNHNS and CDR2 as SASEGT. The CDR3 runs 11 residues. The CDR3 DNA reads as TGTGCCAGCAGTGTCAACTATGGCTACACCTTC. Translation gives CASSVNYGYTF.

This clone appeared a few times. This sequence joins TRBV7-2 and TRBJ1-2, with 7 bases identical to TRBD1. V shed 5 bases and J 8 bases; nucleotides not matched to a gene: 8. From germline, CDR1 is SGHTA and CDR2 FQGNSA. CDR3 length: 13 amino acids. CDR3 nucleotides: TGTGCCAGCAGCGTTTCCTTACAGGGGGGCTACACCTTC. It specifies CASSVSLQGGYTF.

The count of this clone is one. The chain combines TRBV19 with TRBJ2-2, with 12 bases that match TRBD1. The CDR3 contains 15 residues. Trimming took 7 bases from V and 5 from J; bases not matched to a gene: 5. From germline, CDR1 is LNHDA and CDR2 SQIVND (reference sequence). CDR3 nucleotide sequence: TGTGCCAGTACCCTGGGACAGGGGGCAACCGGGGAGCTGTTTTTT. Amino acids: CASTLGQGATGELFF.

The chain joins TRBV7-8 to TRBJ2-7; unclear D gene. The CDR3 covers 13 residues. From germline, CDR1 is SGHVS and CDR2 FQNEAQ. Trimming cost V 5 bases and J 4 bases, with 12 bases left between them. DNA for the CDR3: TGTGCCAGCAGCCCAGCAGTGGGTTACGAGCAGTACTTC. Protein sequence: CASSPAVGYEQYF.

The chain uses TRBV7-9 and TRBJ2-5, with 14 bases that match TRBD2. V gave up 5 bases and J gave up 0 bases; unmatched junction bases: 2. The CDR3 is 16 residues long. Germline lookup yields CDR1 SEHNR and CDR2 FQNEAQ (reference sequence). The CDR3 sequence is CASSKTSGRDQETQYF. The CDR3 region has the DNA TGTGCCAGCAGCAAGACTAGCGGGAGGGACCAAGAGACCCAGTACTTC. Looking up the rest from reference TRBV7-9 and TRBJ2-5 gives the full variable domain: DTGVSQNPRHKITKRGQNVTFRCDPISEHNRLYWYRQTLGQGPEFLTYFQNEAQLEKSRLLSDRFSAERPKGSFSTLEIQRTEQGDSAMYLCASSKTSGRDQETQYFGPGTRLLVL.

This chain joins TRBV7-9 and TRBJ2-1; D unclear. This CDR3 spans 15 amino acids. CDR1 is SEHNR, CDR2 FQNEAQ, per germline (reference sequence). V was trimmed by 3 bases and J by 1 base, leaving 10 bases between them. In DNA, the CDR3 is TGTGCCAGCAGCTTGGGGTCCGGTTCCTACAATGAGCAGTTCTTC. As protein: CASSLGSGSYNEQFF.

V is TRBV5-1 and J is TRBJ2-5, with TRBD1 matching over 7 bases. Germline CDR1 SGHRS, CDR2 YFSETQ. The length of the CDR3 is 14 residues. V shed 4 bases, J shed 0 bases, and the junction held 3 bases outside the gene matches. CDR3 residues: CASSTGQDQETQYF. For the CDR3, the DNA is TGCGCCAGCAGCACAGGACAGGACCAAGAGACCCAGTACTTC.

J is TRBJ2-6 and V is TRBV27, with D possibly being TRBD2 (5 bases). This CDR3 has 18 amino acids. In germline, CDR1 is MNHEY, CDR2 SMNVEV (reference sequence). Trimming removed 2 bases from V and 4 bases from J, with 18 bases in between. CDR3 DNA sequence: TGTGCCAGCAGTTTAATTAGCCCTAGCAACTTAGGGGCCAACGTCCTGACTTTC. Its translation is CASSLISPSNLGANVLTF. Full variable domain (missing parts from reference TRBV27 and TRBJ2-6): EAQVTQNPRYLITVTGKKLTVTCSQNMNHEYMSWYRQDPGLGLRQIYYSMNVEVTDKGDVPEGYKVSRKEKRNFPLILESPSPNQTSLYFCASSLISPSNLGANVLTFGAGSRLTVL.

This clone came up once. Other DNA variants within this sample encode the same CDR3. The chain employs TRBV7-2 and TRBJ1-2; D call uncertain. The CDR3 runs 11 residues. Trimming removed 2 bases at V and 5 bases at J, with 3 bases between. CDR1 and CDR2 from the germline V gene are SGHTA and FQGNSA. The CDR3 region is CASSLRYGYTF. The CDR3 DNA follows: TGTGCCAGCAGCTTACGATATGGCTACACCTTC.